Shown below are 32 T cell receptor beta chains from a single sample sequenced in a study of cytomegalovirus exposure and HLA in healthy donors. Some clones are missing from TCRdb's copy, which holds only in-frame ones; the method was immunoSEQ multiplex PCR. The top ten hold 7% of the sample, which has 55,000 to 75,000 clones, roughly 94% seen once. Sample: PBMCs. All receptors derive from a woman aged 18-29 years in good health and CMV-seropositive.

This clone has only a few counts. The chain employs TRBV28 and TRBJ1-2; D is possibly TRBD1 (6 bases). Germline-derived CDR1 and CDR2 are MDHEN and SYDVKM. CDR3 size: 19 residues. V lost 3 bases and J 5 bases, leaving 28 bases between the germline ends. CDR3 amino acids: CASSFVRGGGLQDGYGYTF. The CDR3 DNA is TGTGCCAGCAGTTTTGTTAGGGGGGGTGGGTTGCAGGATGGTTATGGCTACACCTTC.

This sequence joins TRBV29-1 and TRBJ2-7; D may be TRBD2 (6 bases). The germline V and J ends were trimmed by 4 bases and 3 bases, with 16 bases remaining between them. The CDR3 sequence is 14 residues long. The germline gives CDR1 SQVTM, CDR2 ANQGSEA. The CDR3 sequence: CSVGGGRTGYEQYF. CDR3 nucleotide sequence: TGCAGCGTTGGAGGAGGGAGGACCGGCTACGAGCAGTACTTC.

The rearrangement uses TRBV11-2 and TRBJ2-2; 7 bases match TRBD1. V trimming: 5 bases; J trimming: 6 bases; junction bases outside the gene matches: 12. The V gene's germline CDR1 is SGHAT and CDR2 FQNNGV. This CDR3 spans 16 amino acids. CDR3 sequence: CASSETWVQGAGELFF. The CDR3 DNA follows: TGTGCCAGCAGCGAAACCTGGGTGCAGGGGGCCGGGGAGCTGTTTTTT.

The genes are TRBV16 and TRBJ2-7, with D possibly TRBD2 on 6 matching bases. CDR1 is KGHSY and CDR2 is FQNENV in the germline V gene. The V end lost 5 bases, the J end lost 3 bases, and 11 bases lay between the germline ends. The CDR3 sequence is 13 residues long. CDR3 loop: CASSSGLYYEQYF. The DNA of the CDR3 is TGTGCCAGCAGCTCCGGACTATACTACGAGCAGTACTTC.

V gene TRBV2 combines with J gene TRBJ2-5; 9 bases are shared with TRBD2. There are 13 residues in the CDR3. J was trimmed by 3 bases and V by 6 bases; bases with no gene match: 2. Germline V CDR1 and CDR2: SNHLY, FYNNEI. The CDR3 here is CASRERGEETQYF. The CDR3 DNA reads as TGTGCCAGCAGGGAGCGGGGGGAAGAGACCCAGTACTTC.

The chain has TRBV7-3 and TRBJ2-2, with 7 bases lining up with TRBD1. This CDR3 has 16 amino acids. CDR1 is SGHTA and CDR2 is FQGTGA in the germline V gene. Germline trimming cut 5 bases from V and 0 bases from J; bases unmatched to any gene: 6. The CDR3 DNA is TGTGCCAGCAGCACCGACAGGGCATCGAACACCGGGGAGCTGTTTTTT. It translates to CASSTDRASNTGELFF.

This chain connects TRBV6-1 to TRBJ1-2; D unclear. The CDR3 length is 14 residues. The V and J ends lost 6 bases and 5 bases respectively, with 16 bases between them. The germline gives CDR1 MNHNS, CDR2 SASEGT. CDR3 bases: TGTGCCAGCAGAGAACACGGGATTGGATATGGCTACACCTTC. It specifies CASREHGIGYGYTF.

V usage is TRBV5-1 and J usage is TRBJ2-5, with D possibly being TRBD1 (6 bases). The germline gives CDR1 SGHRS, CDR2 YFSETQ. V gave up 4 bases and J gave up 1 base, with 11 bases separating them. This CDR3 has 14 amino acids. The CDR3 region is CASSTSGAQETQYF. The DNA of the CDR3 is TGCGCCAGCAGCACTTCAGGGGCCCAAGAGACCCAGTACTTC.

The rearrangement uses TRBV6-1 and TRBJ1-5, with D possibly TRBD1 on 5 matching bases. V lost 0 bases, J lost 7 bases, and 7 bases lay in between. CDR3 length: 13 amino acids. The V gene's germline CDR1 is MNHNS and CDR2 SASEGT. The DNA of the CDR3 is TGTGCCAGCAGTGAAGCGCAGGGACAGCCCCAGCATTTT. It yields the protein CASSEAQGQPQHF.

The gene calls are TRBV11-2 and TRBJ2-1; TRBD1 agrees at 12 bases. CDR1 and CDR2 (germline): SGHAT, FQNNGV. The V and J ends lost 4 bases and 6 bases, in that order; junction bases with no gene match: 4. This CDR3 region has 15 residues. This CDR3 reads CASSSRDRGLNEQFF. Written as DNA, the CDR3 is TGTGCCAGCAGCTCCCGGGACAGGGGGCTCAATGAGCAGTTCTTC.

The J gene is TRBJ2-1, the V gene TRBV28; D possibly corresponds to TRBD2 (5 bases). The germline V gene encodes CDR1 MDHEN and CDR2 SYDVKM. The CDR3 runs to 15 residues. Trimming pared 5 bases from V and 1 base from J, leaving 12 bases between. CDR3 residues: CASSLTSGSYNEQFF. CDR3 in DNA: TGTGCCAGCAGTCTCACCAGCGGATCCTACAATGAGCAGTTCTTC.

This clone was recorded once. The J gene is TRBJ1-6, the V gene TRBV27; D ambiguous. The CDR3 totals 15 residues. Germline-derived CDR1 and CDR2 are MNHEY and SMNVEV (reference sequence). Trimming pared 2 bases from V and 10 bases from J, leaving 15 bases between. CDR3 coding DNA: TGTGCCAGCAGTTTACGACTTGTACCGGGATCACCCCTCCACTTT. This codes for CASSLRLVPGSPLHF.

The genes are TRBV27 and TRBJ2-3; D gene uncertain. CDR3 length: 13 residues. V lost 4 bases, J lost 1 base, and 6 bases lay in between. CDR1 is MNHEY and CDR2 is SMNVEV in the germline V gene (reference sequence). CDR3 in DNA: TGTGCCAGCAGTTACACGCGCACAGATACGCAGTATTTT. This translates into CASSYTRTDTQYF.

The chain is built from TRBV25-1 and TRBJ1-3; D may be TRBD1 (5 bases). The V end lost 3 bases, the J end lost 1 base, and 10 bases lay between the germline ends. The CDR3 runs 15 residues. Germline CDR1 MGHDK, CDR2 SYGVNS. The CDR3 loop reads CASSELGASGNTIYF. The CDR3 DNA follows: TGTGCCAGCAGTGAGTTAGGGGCGTCTGGAAACACCATATATTTT.

CDR3 region: CASSHAGTGETQYF. CDR3 DNA: TGCGCCAGCAGCCACGCGGGAACGGGAGAGACCCAGTACTTC. The rearrangement links TRBV4-1 to TRBJ2-5; perhaps TRBD2 as D (6 bases). Germline values: CDR1 MGHRA, CDR2 YSYEKL. The CDR3 sequence is 14 residues long. V was shortened by 3 bases and J by 4 bases, with 12 bases between the two germline ends.

The chain employs TRBV13 and TRBJ2-5, with 12 positions matching TRBD2. The CDR3 runs to 16 residues. V was pared by 4 bases and J by 3 bases, with 6 bases of the junction left unmatched. From germline, CDR1 is PRHDT and CDR2 FYEKMQ (reference sequence). The DNA of the CDR3 is TGTGCCAGCAGCTCGGGACTAGCGGGTAATAAAGAGACCCAGTACTTC. As protein: CASSSGLAGNKETQYF. The full variable domain, in which reference TRBV13 and TRBJ2-5 provide the parts outside the CDR3, is AAGVIQSPRHLIKEKRETATLKCYPIPRHDTVYWYQQGPGQDPQFLISFYEKMQSDKGSIPDRFSAQQFSDYHSELNMSSLELGDSALYFCASSSGLAGNKETQYFGPGTRLLVL.

The chain carries TRBV7-9 and TRBJ2-1; 8 nucleotides line up with TRBD2. From germline, CDR1 is SEHNR and CDR2 FQNEAQ (reference sequence). CDR3 size: 15 residues. The V gene end was trimmed by 5 bases and the J gene end by 5 bases; junction bases not matched to a gene: 8. CDR3 sequence: CASSQAAGGNNEQFF. The CDR3 nucleotides are TGTGCCAGCAGCCAAGCTGCGGGGGGAAACAATGAGCAGTTCTTC. Full variable domain (remainder filled in from reference TRBV7-9 and TRBJ2-1): DTGVSQNPRHKITKRGQNVTFRCDPISEHNRLYWYRQTLGQGPEFLTYFQNEAQLEKSRLLSDRFSAERPKGSFSTLEIQRTEQGDSAMYLCASSQAAGGNNEQFFGPGTRLTVL.

The genes are TRBV27 and TRBJ1-4; a possible D gene is TRBD1 (6 bases). V shed 6 bases and J shed 5 bases, with 19 bases lying between them. This CDR3 has 16 amino acids. Per germline, CDR1 MNHEY and CDR2 SMNVEV (reference sequence). CDR3 amino acids: CASSPRRGQLNEKLFF. In DNA form, the CDR3 reads TGTGCCAGCAGCCCCCGGCGAGGACAGCTAAATGAAAAACTGTTTTTT. Together with reference TRBV27 and TRBJ1-4, the CDR3 gives the full variable domain: EAQVTQNPRYLITVTGKKLTVTCSQNMNHEYMSWYRQDPGLGLRQIYYSMNVEVTDKGDVPEGYKVSRKEKRNFPLILESPSPNQTSLYFCASSPRRGQLNEKLFFGSGTQLSVL.

In its sample, this clone was seen once. This chain joins TRBV29-1 and TRBJ2-7; perhaps TRBD1 as D (6 bases). Per germline, CDR1 SQVTM and CDR2 ANQGSEA. V was pared by 3 bases and J by 2 bases, with 14 bases between. This CDR3 comprises 14 residues. Written as DNA, the CDR3 is TGCAGCGTTGATCCAGGGGCCGGAACCTACGAGCAGTACTTC. It codes for CSVDPGAGTYEQYF.

The chain couples TRBV5-1 to TRBJ2-1; a possible D gene is TRBD1 (5 bases). Germline CDR1 and CDR2: SGHRS and YFSETQ. The CDR3 has 15 residues. V was shortened by 2 bases and J by 2 bases, with 11 bases between the two germline ends. The DNA of the CDR3 is TGCGCCAGCAGCTTCCAGGGCACCACCTACAATGAGCAGTTCTTC. Protein product: CASSFQGTTYNEQFF.

CDR3 sequence (DNA): TGTGCCAGCTCACCCCGACCGACCGGGACAGGGAACTACAATGAGCAGTTCTTC. This sequence encodes CASSPRPTGTGNYNEQFF. This chain uses TRBV18 with TRBJ2-1, with 9 nucleotides matching TRBD1. Germline CDR1 is KGHSH and CDR2 is LQKENI. Trimming took 3 bases from V and 3 from J; bases not matched to a gene: 12. The CDR3 loop spans 18 amino acids.

The genes are TRBV9 and TRBJ2-1; D uncertain. Germline V gene data show CDR1 as SGDLS and CDR2 as YYNGEE. V shed 0 bases and J shed 0 bases, with 10 bases lying between them. There are 16 residues in the CDR3. CDR3 nucleotide sequence: TGTGCCAGCAGCGTAGTGCCGGGTAGCTCCTACAATGAGCAGTTCTTC. Translating it yields CASSVVPGSSYNEQFF.

This chain joins TRBV19 and TRBJ1-1, with 8 bases identical to TRBD1. Germline CDR1 reads LNHDA; CDR2 reads SQIVND (reference sequence). V gave up 11 bases and J gave up 7 bases; unmatched junction bases: 9. The CDR3 is made up of 12 amino acids. In DNA form, the CDR3 reads TGTGCCCTAGGACAGGGACCGATTGAAGCTTTCTTT. Translating it yields CALGQGPIEAFF.

This chain uses TRBV7-2 with TRBJ1-3; a weak D match, TRBD1 (6 bases). The CDR3 has 14 residues. V lost 5 bases and J lost 4, with 12 bases in between. Germline CDR1 is SGHTA and CDR2 is FQGNSA. CDR3 sequence: CASSQAGTGNTIYF. The CDR3 region has the DNA TGTGCCAGCAGCCAGGCCGGGACAGGAAACACCATATATTTT.

Here the CDR3 DNA reads TGTGCCAGCAGCTTAGGGTTGAAGAAGGGGTTTGAAGAGACCCAGTACTTC. Its protein product is CASSLGLKKGFEETQYF. This sequence joins TRBV5-6 and TRBJ2-5; D is perhaps TRBD1 (5 bases). This CDR3 has 17 residues. V was pared by 2 bases and J by 3 bases, with 20 bases between. Per germline, CDR1 SGHDT and CDR2 YYEEEE.

The J gene is TRBJ2-3, the V gene TRBV10-1; perhaps TRBD2 as D (5 bases). V gave up 5 bases and J gave up 0 bases, with 15 bases separating them. The CDR3 covers 16 residues. CDR1 is WNHNN, CDR2 SYGVQD, per germline (reference sequence). CDR3: CASSPDLAISTDTQYF. The CDR3 DNA is TGCGCCAGCAGTCCCGACTTAGCGATTAGCACAGATACGCAGTATTTT.

This chain links TRBV6-5 with TRBJ2-3; D might be TRBD1 (6 bases). The V gene lost 5 bases and the J gene lost 3 bases, with 9 bases spanning the gap. This CDR3 region has 13 residues. The germline gives CDR1 MNHEY, CDR2 SVGAGI. CDR3 amino acids: CASSTGTTDTQYF. The CDR3 nucleotides are TGTGCCAGCAGTACCGGGACAACAGATACGCAGTATTTT.

In DNA, the CDR3 is TGTGCCAGCAGTGTTGGCCAGGGGGTCGAGCCCCAGCATTTT. Encoded protein: CASSVGQGVEPQHF. This rearrangement joins TRBV6-1 to TRBJ1-5, with 7 bases fitting TRBD1. Germline V gene lookup returns CDR1 MNHNS and CDR2 SASEGT. With 4 bases clipped from V and 8 bases from J, the junction kept 8 bases outside the gene matches. The length of the CDR3 is 14 residues.

The chain employs TRBV5-1 and TRBJ2-7, with 8 bases aligning to TRBD2. V was clipped by 5 bases and J by 0 bases; unmatched bases: 10. CDR1 is SGHRS, CDR2 YFSETQ, per germline. This CDR3 has 16 amino acids. CDR3 sequence (DNA): TGCGCCAGCAGGGATCGCGGGGGGACGGCCTCCTACGAGCAGTACTTC. Protein product: CASRDRGGTASYEQYF.

The chain is built from TRBV2 and TRBJ2-5; a weak D match, TRBD2 (6 bases). From germline, CDR1 is SNHLY and CDR2 FYNNEI. The CDR3 is 15 amino acids. The V gene lost 0 bases and the J gene lost 5 bases, with 13 bases spanning the gap. The CDR3 region is CASSEARGSAETQYF. The CDR3 region has the DNA TGTGCCAGCAGTGAAGCGCGGGGTTCCGCGGAGACCCAGTACTTC.

V is TRBV7-9 and J is TRBJ2-5, with TRBD2 identical over 7 bases. The CDR3 runs to 18 residues. CDR1 SEHNR and CDR2 FQNEAQ come from the germline V gene (reference sequence). V gave up 4 bases and J gave up 5 bases; unmatched junction bases: 19. CDR3 DNA sequence: TGTGCCAGCAGCTCTACGATGGGGCGGGAGACCACCCGGGAGACCCAGTACTTC. It yields the protein CASSSTMGRETTRETQYF.

The chain recombines TRBV4-3 with TRBJ2-3, with 7 bases aligning to TRBD1. There are 15 residues in the CDR3. The V segment lost 2 bases and the J segment 3 bases; nucleotides outside the gene matches: 5. The germline V gene has CDR1 LGHNA and CDR2 YSLEER. The CDR3 sequence is CASSQNRGYTDTQYF. The CDR3 DNA sequence: TGCGCCAGCAGCCAAAACAGGGGATATACAGATACGCAGTATTTT.